The 27 T cell receptor beta chains listed next were all sequenced from one sample in a study of cytomegalovirus exposure and HLA in healthy donors. The PCR used 60 Vbeta and 13 Jbeta primers. Libraries were prepared by immunoSEQ multiplex PCR; TCRdb keeps only in-frame clonotypes and omits some of them. This table holds 200,000 or so clones, more than 70% found once. Sequenced material: PBMCs. The receptors derive from a boy between 10 and 17 years old in good health and CMV-seronegative.

As DNA, the CDR3 is TGCGCCAGCAGTGAGGGAGGACCCTCCTACGAGCAGTACTTC. Translating it yields CASSEGGPSYEQYF. The gene calls are TRBV10-1 and TRBJ2-7, with D tentatively TRBD2 (5 bases). Trimming left V 2 bases short and J 0 bases short, with 8 bases between. CDR1 is WNHNN, CDR2 SYGVQD, per germline (reference sequence). CDR3 length: 14 residues.

The V call is TRBV7-6, the J call TRBJ1-1; TRBD1 aligns across 10 bases. Germline loops: CDR1 SGHVS, CDR2 FNYEAQ. V gave up 3 bases and J gave up 5 bases; unmatched junction bases: 3. This CDR3 has 14 amino acids. The chain's CDR3 is CASSFGTGVTEAFF. CDR3 in DNA: TGTGCCAGCAGCTTTGGGACAGGGGTGACTGAAGCTTTCTTT.

As DNA, the CDR3 is TGTGCCAGCAGTAGTTACGGGACAGGGGGCAATCAGCCCCAGCATTTT. As protein: CASSSYGTGGNQPQHF. This chain joins TRBV5-6 and TRBJ1-5, with TRBD1 matching over 10 bases. The germline V gene has CDR1 SGHDT and CDR2 YYEEEE. This CDR3 is 16 amino acids long. The ends lost 5 bases at V and 2 bases at J; junction bases unmatched: 7.

This chain joins TRBV29-1 and TRBJ2-7; weak D call: TRBD1 (6 bases). The CDR3 covers 13 residues. The V end lost 7 bases, the J end lost 6 bases, and 19 bases lay between the germline ends. Looked up from germline, CDR1 is SQVTM and CDR2 is ANQGSEA. CDR3 amino acids: CSARTAVLSEQYF. The CDR3 DNA sequence: TGCAGCGCCCGGACAGCCGTCTTGTCCGAGCAGTACTTC.

V gene TRBV6-1 combines with J gene TRBJ2-5, with D possibly being TRBD1 (8 bases). The V end was cut by 9 bases, the J end by 3 bases, with 17 bases between. The germline V gene encodes CDR1 MNHNS and CDR2 SASEGT. The CDR3 loop spans 14 amino acids. Here the CDR3 DNA reads TGTGCCAGTACTCGGACAGGGAGGGAAGAGACCCAGTACTTC. Amino acids: CASTRTGREETQYF.

This chain connects TRBV6-6 to TRBJ2-1; D is undetermined. CDR3 length: 12 amino acids. The germline gives CDR1 MNHNY, CDR2 SVGAGI (reference sequence). V was clipped by 6 bases and J by 7 bases, with 10 bases between them. CDR3 loop: CASSPTVNEQFF. CDR3 DNA sequence: TGTGCCAGCAGCCCTACTGTGAATGAGCAGTTCTTC.

The genes are TRBV10-3 and TRBJ1-2, with D perhaps TRBD1 (5 bases). The CDR3 runs 13 residues. Germline assignment: CDR1 ENHRY and CDR2 SYGVKD. V was pared by 3 bases and J by 6 bases, with 11 bases between. The CDR3 region is CAISERGMDGYTF. Here the CDR3 DNA reads TGTGCCATCAGTGAACGGGGGATGGATGGCTACACCTTC.

This clone was seen just once. The CDR3 region is CASSRDPGGLETQYF. The CDR3 bases are TGTGCCAGCAGCCGAGACCCCGGCGGTTTGGAGACCCAGTACTTC. The chain joins TRBV6-1 to TRBJ2-5; no firm D call. Trimming took off 6 bases at V and 5 bases at J, with 19 bases between the two ends. Germline lookup yields CDR1 MNHNS and CDR2 SASEGT. The CDR3 runs to 15 residues.

This sequence joins TRBV5-5 and TRBJ2-1; 16 nucleotides match TRBD2. V shed 4 bases and J 5 bases; nucleotides not matched to a gene: 9. Germline V gene lookup returns CDR1 SGHKS and CDR2 YYEKEE (reference sequence). The length of the CDR3 is 18 residues. The CDR3 DNA is TGTGCCAGCAGCCCGGGACTAGCGGGAGGGCTTAACGACAATGAGCAGTTCTTC. This encodes CASSPGLAGGLNDNEQFF.

This chain joins TRBV12-5 and TRBJ2-1; perhaps TRBD1 as D (5 bases). The CDR3 has 13 residues. Germline CDR1 reads LGHNT; CDR2 reads FRNRAP. V was cut by 4 bases and J by 8 bases, with 12 bases left in between. The CDR3 region is CASGWNRLDEQFF. DNA for the CDR3: TGTGCTAGTGGTTGGAACAGGTTGGATGAGCAGTTCTTC.

The V gene is TRBV7-3, the J gene TRBJ2-5; TRBD2 agrees at 8 bases. The CDR3 has 13 amino acids. CDR1 and CDR2 from the germline V gene are SGHTA and FQGTGA. V lost 4 bases and J lost 3; bases outside the gene matches: 1. CDR3 loop: CASSWGLEETQYF. Here the CDR3 DNA reads TGTGCCAGCAGCTGGGGACTAGAAGAGACCCAGTACTTC.

The V gene is TRBV7-9, the J gene TRBJ2-1; D may be TRBD2 (5 bases). This CDR3 spans 15 amino acids. The germline V and J ends were trimmed by 2 bases and 8 bases, with 16 bases remaining between them. In germline, CDR1 is SEHNR, CDR2 FQNEAQ (reference sequence). The CDR3: CASSLYLAGIDEQFF. The CDR3 bases are TGTGCCAGCAGCTTATATCTAGCCGGGATAGATGAGCAGTTCTTC.

The chain links TRBV19 to TRBJ1-1, with TRBD1 identical over 12 bases. The CDR3 is 20 residues long. CDR1 LNHDA and CDR2 SQIVND come from the germline V gene (reference sequence). V lost 3 bases to trimming and J lost 6 bases; unmatched junction nucleotides: 20. As DNA, the CDR3 is TGTGCCAGTAGTATGAAGGGTTTTTGGGGACAGGGGGCGTTCGGCGCTGAAGCTTTCTTT. Protein sequence: CASSMKGFWGQGAFGAEAFF.

This chain connects TRBV6-1 to TRBJ2-7; D remains ambiguous. The CDR3 contains 14 residues. Germline V gene data show CDR1 as MNHNS and CDR2 as SASEGT. The germline V and J ends were trimmed by 8 bases and 1 base, with 15 bases remaining between them. The CDR3 reads CASAPSHPSYEQYF. CDR3 nucleotides: TGTGCCAGCGCCCCCTCACATCCGTCCTACGAGCAGTACTTC.

The genes are TRBV19 and TRBJ2-7; 9 bases agree with TRBD1. The CDR3 consists of 14 residues. Losses at the gene ends were 4 bases for V and 5 bases for J; bases not matched to a gene: 6. The germline CDR1 and CDR2 sequences are LNHDA and SQIVND (reference sequence). The CDR3 DNA is TGTGCCAGTAGTAGACTACAGGGGGCAGACGAGCAGTACTTC. It encodes CASSRLQGADEQYF.

CDR3 sequence reads: CASSLGDRDHEKLFF. The CDR3 DNA is TGCGCCAGCAGCTTGGGGGACAGGGATCATGAAAAACTGTTTTTT. This chain uses TRBV5-1 with TRBJ1-4; 9 bases match TRBD1. Germline V gives CDR1 SGHRS, CDR2 YFSETQ. The junction had 3 bases not matched to a gene; V was cut back by 0 bases and J by 6 bases. The CDR3 has 15 residues.

This clone appeared a few times. The chain couples TRBV7-9 to TRBJ2-7, with D possibly matching TRBD2 (5 bases). CDR3 length equals 13 residues. V dropped 5 bases and J dropped 3 bases, with 11 bases sitting between them. Looked up from germline, CDR1 is SEHNR and CDR2 is FQNEAQ (reference sequence). CDR3 amino acids: CASSPTGNYEQYF. The CDR3 nucleotides read TGTGCCAGCAGCCCGACCGGGAACTACGAGCAGTACTTC.

This sequence joins TRBV27 and TRBJ2-1; TRBD2 agrees at 11 bases. The germline gives CDR1 MNHEY, CDR2 SMNVEV (reference sequence). J lost 12 bases, V lost 0 bases, and 10 bases had no gene match. The CDR3 totals 16 residues. DNA for the CDR3: TGTGCCAGCAGTTTATCGTTCGCTAGCGGGAGGTGGGGGCAGTTCTTC. Its protein product is CASSLSFASGRWGQFF.

On this clone itself: One end of the junction is discordant with germline, which a read error may explain. This chain links TRBV7-7 with TRBJ2-1; 8 bases align to TRBD2. Germline V gene lookup returns CDR1 SSHAT and CDR2 FNYEAQ (reference sequence). This CDR3 contains 15 residues. CDR3 loop: CASSSGLANANEQFF. The CDR3 bases are TGTGCTAGCAGCTCTGGACTAGCCAATGCCAATGAGCAGTTCTTC. The full variable domain, with the rest looked up from reference TRBV7-7 and TRBJ2-1, is GAGVSQSPRYKVTKRGQDVTLRCDPISSHATLYWYQQALGQGPEFLTYFNYEAQPDKSGLPSDRFSAERPEGSISTLTIQRTEQRDSAMYRCASSSGLANANEQFFGPGTRLTVL.

This clone was seen only once. The rearrangement uses TRBV19 and TRBJ1-5; D call uncertain. V was shortened by 4 bases and J by 6 bases, with 13 bases between the two germline ends. Germline V lookup: CDR1 LNHDA, CDR2 SQIVND (reference sequence). This CDR3 contains 14 residues. CDR3 nucleotide sequence: TGTGCCAGTAGTAGGACTCCCTTTGGTCAGCCCCAGCATTTT. As protein: CASSRTPFGQPQHF.

This clone has a single count. This rearrangement joins TRBV27 to TRBJ2-7; D possibly corresponds to TRBD1 (5 bases). V was pared by 4 bases and J by 6 bases, with 13 bases between. Per germline, CDR1 MNHEY and CDR2 SMNVEV (reference sequence). CDR3 length: 13 residues. Written as DNA, the CDR3 is TGTGCCAGCAGTTCCAGGGAAGTCCCCGAGCAGTACTTC. Translation gives CASSSREVPEQYF.

The V and J genes are TRBV9 and TRBJ1-4; possible D gene TRBD1, 6 bases. The V gene's germline CDR1 is SGDLS and CDR2 YYNGEE. Between the trimmed V and J ends, which lost 1 base and 7 bases, there was a span of 14 bases. The CDR3 spans 15 residues. The CDR3 DNA is TGTGCCAGCAGCGTAACTCCAGGGGTGGCTGAAAAACTGTTTTTT. Protein: CASSVTPGVAEKLFF.

The CDR3 spells CASSPLQVTGANVLTF. CDR3 in DNA: TGCGCCAGCAGCCCTCTACAGGTGACTGGGGCCAACGTCCTGACTTTC. The rearrangement links TRBV4-1 to TRBJ2-6, with a possible D match to TRBD1 (5 bases). Deletions cut 4 bases from V and 2 bases from J, with 12 bases between. The CDR3 sequence is 16 residues long. Germline-derived CDR1 and CDR2 are MGHRA and YSYEKL.

With regard to this clone: Compared with germline, one end of the junction differs, possibly owing to a read error. The V call is TRBV7-9, the J call TRBJ2-3; possible D gene TRBD2, 6 bases. Germline CDR1 and CDR2: SEHNR and FQNEAQ (reference sequence). This CDR3 contains 16 residues. DNA for the CDR3: TGTTCCAGCAGCTCAACGGGACTTGGAAACACAGATACGCAGTATTTT. It yields the protein CSSSSTGLGNTDTQYF. The variable domain in full, completed from reference TRBV7-9 and TRBJ2-3, reads DTGVSQNPRHKITKRGQNVTFRCDPISEHNRLYWYRQTLGQGPEFLTYFQNEAQLEKSRLLSDRFSAERPKGSFSTLEIQRTEQGDSAMYLCSSSSTGLGNTDTQYFGPGTRLTVL.

The V and J genes are TRBV19 and TRBJ1-2; tentatively, D is TRBD1 (5 bases). V dropped 6 bases and J dropped 3 bases, with 17 bases sitting between them. CDR3 size: 15 residues. The germline gives CDR1 LNHDA, CDR2 SQIVND (reference sequence). The CDR3 sequence is CASRGQRGQDYGYTF. The DNA for the CDR3 is TGTGCCAGTAGGGGGCAGCGGGGTCAGGACTATGGCTACACCTTC.

This clone was observed a few times. The chain joins TRBV5-4 to TRBJ2-5; D gene unclear. Germline V gives CDR1 SGHNT, CDR2 YYREEE (reference sequence). Trimming cost V 4 bases and J 3 bases, with 16 bases left between them. The CDR3 runs 15 residues. The CDR3 DNA reads TGTGCCAGCAGCAAGTCGGCACGGAGCGAAGAGACCCAGTACTTC. It translates to CASSKSARSEETQYF.

The rearrangement uses TRBV9 and TRBJ2-3; a possible D gene is TRBD1 (5 bases). With 0 bases removed from V and 3 bases from J, the gap between germline ends came to 14 bases. The germline V gene has CDR1 SGDLS and CDR2 YYNGEE. The CDR3 sequence is 16 residues long. For the CDR3, the DNA is TGTGCCAGCAGCGTAGAGGGGCTCCTGCGAACAGATACGCAGTATTTT. It specifies CASSVEGLLRTDTQYF.